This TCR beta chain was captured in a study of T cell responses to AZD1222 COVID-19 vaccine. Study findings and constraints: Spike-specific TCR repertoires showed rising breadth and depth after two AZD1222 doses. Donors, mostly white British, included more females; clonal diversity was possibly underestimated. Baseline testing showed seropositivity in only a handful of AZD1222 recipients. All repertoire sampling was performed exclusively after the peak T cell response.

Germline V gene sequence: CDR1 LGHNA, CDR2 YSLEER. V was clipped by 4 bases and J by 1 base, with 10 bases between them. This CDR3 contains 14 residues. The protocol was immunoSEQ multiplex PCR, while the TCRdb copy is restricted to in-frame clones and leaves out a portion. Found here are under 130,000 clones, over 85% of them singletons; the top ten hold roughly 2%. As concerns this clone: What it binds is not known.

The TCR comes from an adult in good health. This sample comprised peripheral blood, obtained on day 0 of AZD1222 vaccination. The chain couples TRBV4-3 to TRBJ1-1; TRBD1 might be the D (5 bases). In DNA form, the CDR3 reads TGCGCCAGCAGCCGAGTACAGGAGAACACTGAAGCTTTCTTT. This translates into CASSRVQENTEAFF.